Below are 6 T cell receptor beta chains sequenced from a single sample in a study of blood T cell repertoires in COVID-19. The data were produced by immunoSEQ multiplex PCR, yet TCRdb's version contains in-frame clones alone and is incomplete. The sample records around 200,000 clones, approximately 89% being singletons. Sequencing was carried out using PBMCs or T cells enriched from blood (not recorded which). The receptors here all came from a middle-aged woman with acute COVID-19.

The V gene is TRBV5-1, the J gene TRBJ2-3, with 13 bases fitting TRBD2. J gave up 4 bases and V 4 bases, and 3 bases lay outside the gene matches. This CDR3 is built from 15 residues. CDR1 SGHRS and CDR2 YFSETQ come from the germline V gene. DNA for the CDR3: TGCGCCAGCAGCCTTGGGACTAGCGGGGCAGATACGCAGTATTTT. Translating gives CASSLGTSGADTQYF.

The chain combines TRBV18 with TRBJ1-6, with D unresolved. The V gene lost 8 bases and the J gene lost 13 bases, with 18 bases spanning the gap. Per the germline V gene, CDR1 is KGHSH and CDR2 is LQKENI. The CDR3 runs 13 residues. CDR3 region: CASQAWPGTPLHF. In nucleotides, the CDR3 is TGTGCCAGCCAAGCTTGGCCGGGAACGCCCCTCCACTTT.

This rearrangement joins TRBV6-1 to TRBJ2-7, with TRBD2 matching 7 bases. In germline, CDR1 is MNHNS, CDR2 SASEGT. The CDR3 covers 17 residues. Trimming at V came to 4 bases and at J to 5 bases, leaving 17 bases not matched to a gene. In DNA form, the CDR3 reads TGTGCCAGCAGTGTCCGACCTCTGAGGCGGGGGAACGACGAGCAGTACTTC. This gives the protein CASSVRPLRRGNDEQYF.

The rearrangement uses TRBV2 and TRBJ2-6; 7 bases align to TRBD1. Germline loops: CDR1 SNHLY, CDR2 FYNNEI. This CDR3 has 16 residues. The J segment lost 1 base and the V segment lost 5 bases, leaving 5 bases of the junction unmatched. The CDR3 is CASSRNRGSGANVLTF. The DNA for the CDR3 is TGTGCCAGCAGTAGAAACAGGGGTTCTGGGGCCAACGTCCTGACTTTC.

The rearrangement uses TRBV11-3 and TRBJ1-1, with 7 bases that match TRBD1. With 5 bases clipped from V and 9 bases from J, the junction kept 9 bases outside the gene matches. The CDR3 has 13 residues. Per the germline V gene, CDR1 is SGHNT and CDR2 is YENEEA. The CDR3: CASSLKPGQKAFF. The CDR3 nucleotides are TGTGCCAGCAGCCTTAAGCCGGGACAGAAAGCTTTCTTT.

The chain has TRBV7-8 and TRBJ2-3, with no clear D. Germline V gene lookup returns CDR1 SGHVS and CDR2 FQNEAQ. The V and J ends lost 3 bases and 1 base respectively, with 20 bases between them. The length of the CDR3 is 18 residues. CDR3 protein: CASSFQRIQYTGTDTQYF. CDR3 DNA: TGTGCCAGCAGCTTCCAGCGTATCCAGTATACGGGCACAGATACGCAGTATTTT.